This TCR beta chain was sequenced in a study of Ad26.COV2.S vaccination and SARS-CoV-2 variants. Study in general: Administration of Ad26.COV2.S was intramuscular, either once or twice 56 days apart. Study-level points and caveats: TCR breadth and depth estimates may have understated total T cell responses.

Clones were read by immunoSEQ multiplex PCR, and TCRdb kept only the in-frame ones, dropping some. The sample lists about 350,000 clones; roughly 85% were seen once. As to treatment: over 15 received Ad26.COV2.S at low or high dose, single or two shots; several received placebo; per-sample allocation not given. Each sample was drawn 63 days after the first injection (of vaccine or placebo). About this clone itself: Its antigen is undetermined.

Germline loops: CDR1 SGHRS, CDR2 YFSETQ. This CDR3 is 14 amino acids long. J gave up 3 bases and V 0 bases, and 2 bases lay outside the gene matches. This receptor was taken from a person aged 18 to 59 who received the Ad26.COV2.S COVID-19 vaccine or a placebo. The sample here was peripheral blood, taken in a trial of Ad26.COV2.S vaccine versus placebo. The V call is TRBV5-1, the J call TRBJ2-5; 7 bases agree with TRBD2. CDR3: CASSLATSEETQYF. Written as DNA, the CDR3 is TGCGCCAGCAGCTTGGCAACTAGCGAAGAGACCCAGTACTTC.